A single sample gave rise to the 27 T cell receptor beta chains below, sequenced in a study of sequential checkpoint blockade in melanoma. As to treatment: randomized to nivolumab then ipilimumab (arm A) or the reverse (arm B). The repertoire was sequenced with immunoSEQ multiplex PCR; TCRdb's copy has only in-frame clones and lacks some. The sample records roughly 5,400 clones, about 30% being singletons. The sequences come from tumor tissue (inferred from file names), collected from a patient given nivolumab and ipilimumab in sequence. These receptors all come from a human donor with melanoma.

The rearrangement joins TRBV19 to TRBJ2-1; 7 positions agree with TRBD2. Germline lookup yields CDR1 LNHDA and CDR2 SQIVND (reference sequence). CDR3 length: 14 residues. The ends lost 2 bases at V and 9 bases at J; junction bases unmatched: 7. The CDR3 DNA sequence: TGTGCCAGTAGTATACGACTAGAGCGGGGTGAGCAGTTCTTC. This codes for CASSIRLERGEQFF.

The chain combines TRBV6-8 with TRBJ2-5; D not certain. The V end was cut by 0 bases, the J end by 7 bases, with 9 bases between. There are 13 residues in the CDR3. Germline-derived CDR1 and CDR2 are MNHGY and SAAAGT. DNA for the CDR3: TGTGCCAGCAGTTACTCCGGATCAGGGACCCAGTACTTC. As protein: CASSYSGSGTQYF.

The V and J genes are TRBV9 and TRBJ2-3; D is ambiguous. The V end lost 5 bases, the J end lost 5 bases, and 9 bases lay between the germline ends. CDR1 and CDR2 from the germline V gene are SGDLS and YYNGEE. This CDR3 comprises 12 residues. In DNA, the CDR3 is TGTGCCAGCAGTGAAGGCAGAGATACGCAGTATTTT. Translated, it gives CASSEGRDTQYF. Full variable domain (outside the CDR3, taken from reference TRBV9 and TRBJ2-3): DSGVTQTPKHLITATGQRVTLRCSPRSGDLSVYWYQQSLDQGLQFLIQYYNGEERAKGNILERFSAQQFPDLHSELNLSSLELGDSALYFCASSEGRDTQYFGPGTRLTVL.

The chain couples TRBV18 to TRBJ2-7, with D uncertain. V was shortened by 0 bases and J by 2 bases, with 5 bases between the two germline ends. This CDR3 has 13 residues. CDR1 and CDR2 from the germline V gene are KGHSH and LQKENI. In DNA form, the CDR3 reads TGTGCCAGCTCACCACCATACCCCTACGAGCAGTACTTC. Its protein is CASSPPYPYEQYF. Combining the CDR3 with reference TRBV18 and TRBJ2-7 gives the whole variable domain NAGVMQNPRHLVRRRGQEARLRCSPMKGHSHVYWYRQLPEEGLKFMVYLQKENIIDESGMPKERFSAEFPKEGPSILRIQQVVRGDSAAYFCASSPPYPYEQYFGPGTRLTVT.

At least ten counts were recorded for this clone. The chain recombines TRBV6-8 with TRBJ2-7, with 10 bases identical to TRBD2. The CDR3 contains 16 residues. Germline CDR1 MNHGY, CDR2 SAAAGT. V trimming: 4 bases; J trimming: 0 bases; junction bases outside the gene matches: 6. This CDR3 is CASSWASGGSSYEQYF. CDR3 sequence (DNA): TGTGCCAGCAGTTGGGCTAGCGGGGGAAGCTCCTACGAGCAGTACTTC.

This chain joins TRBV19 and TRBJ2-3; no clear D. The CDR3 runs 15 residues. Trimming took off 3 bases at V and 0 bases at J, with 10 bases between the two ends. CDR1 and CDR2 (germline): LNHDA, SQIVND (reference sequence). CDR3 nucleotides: TGTGCCAGTAGTATCGAAACCGGGAGCACAGATACGCAGTATTTT. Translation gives CASSIETGSTDTQYF.

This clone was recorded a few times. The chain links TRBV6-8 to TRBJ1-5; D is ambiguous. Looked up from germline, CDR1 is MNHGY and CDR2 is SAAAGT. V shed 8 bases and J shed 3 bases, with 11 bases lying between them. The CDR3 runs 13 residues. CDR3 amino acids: CASFPGNNQPQHF. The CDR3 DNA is TGTGCCAGCTTCCCGGGAAACAATCAGCCCCAGCATTTT.

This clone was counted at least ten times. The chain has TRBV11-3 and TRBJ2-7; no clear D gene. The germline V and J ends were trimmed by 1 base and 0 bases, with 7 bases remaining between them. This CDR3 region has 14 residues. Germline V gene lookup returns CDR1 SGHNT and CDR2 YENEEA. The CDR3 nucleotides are TGTGCCAGCAGCTTAGGCGGAAACTCCTACGAGCAGTACTTC. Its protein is CASSLGGNSYEQYF.

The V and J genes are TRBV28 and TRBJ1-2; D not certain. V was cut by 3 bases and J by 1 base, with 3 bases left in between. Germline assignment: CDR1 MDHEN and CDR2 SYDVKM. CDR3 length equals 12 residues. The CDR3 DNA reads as TGTGCCAGCAGTTTGGTTAACTATGGCTACACCTTC. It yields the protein CASSLVNYGYTF.

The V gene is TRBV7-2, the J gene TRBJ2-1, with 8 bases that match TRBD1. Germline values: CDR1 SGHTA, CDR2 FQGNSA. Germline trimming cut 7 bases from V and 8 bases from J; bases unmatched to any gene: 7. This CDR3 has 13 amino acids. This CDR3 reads CASTDRVNDEQFF. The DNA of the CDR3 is TGTGCCAGCACGGACAGGGTTAACGATGAGCAGTTCTTC.

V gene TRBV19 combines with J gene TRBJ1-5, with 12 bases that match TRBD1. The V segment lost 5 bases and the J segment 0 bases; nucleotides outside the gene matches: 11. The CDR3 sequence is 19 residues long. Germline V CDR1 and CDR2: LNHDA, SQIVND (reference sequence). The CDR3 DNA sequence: TGTGCCAGTAGTCCGTCGGGACAGGGGGCGCGGGATAGCAATCAGCCCCAGCATTTT. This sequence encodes CASSPSGQGARDSNQPQHF.

The CDR3 DNA reads as TGTGCCAGCAGCTACGGACAGTCAACTAATGAAAAACTGTTTTTT. As protein: CASSYGQSTNEKLFF. The chain recombines TRBV7-6 with TRBJ1-4; a possible D gene is TRBD1 (6 bases). From germline, CDR1 is SGHVS and CDR2 FNYEAQ. V dropped 4 bases and J dropped 0 bases, with 9 bases sitting between them. This CDR3 contains 15 residues.

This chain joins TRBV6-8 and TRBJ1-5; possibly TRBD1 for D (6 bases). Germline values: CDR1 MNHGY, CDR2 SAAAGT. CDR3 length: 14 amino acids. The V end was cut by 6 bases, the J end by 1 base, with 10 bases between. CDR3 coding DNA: TGTGCCAGCAGCCCCGGGACAAGCAATCAGCCCCAGCATTTT. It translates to CASSPGTSNQPQHF.

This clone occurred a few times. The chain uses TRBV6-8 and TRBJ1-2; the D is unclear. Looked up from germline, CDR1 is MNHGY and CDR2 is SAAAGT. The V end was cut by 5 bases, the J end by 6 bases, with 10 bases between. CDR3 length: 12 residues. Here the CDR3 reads CASSDKLDGYTF. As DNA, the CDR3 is TGTGCCAGCAGTGACAAATTGGATGGCTACACCTTC.

CDR3 nucleotides: TGTGCCAGCAGTGTCAGGGACAGGAGCACAGATACGCAGTATTTT. Amino acids: CASSVRDRSTDTQYF. The gene calls are TRBV6-8 and TRBJ2-3, with TRBD1 matching 8 bases. Germline CDR1 reads MNHGY; CDR2 reads SAAAGT. This CDR3 spans 15 amino acids. V lost 5 bases and J lost 0; bases outside the gene matches: 4.

CDR3 loop: CATSRDLGQPNEQYF. Here the CDR3 DNA reads TGTGCCACCAGCAGAGATCTGGGACAGCCTAACGAGCAGTACTTC. The chain recombines TRBV15 with TRBJ2-7; TRBD1 matches at 7 bases. This CDR3 is 15 amino acids long. Per germline, CDR1 LNHNV and CDR2 YYDKDF (reference sequence). V was pared by 0 bases and J by 5 bases, with 7 bases of the junction left unmatched.

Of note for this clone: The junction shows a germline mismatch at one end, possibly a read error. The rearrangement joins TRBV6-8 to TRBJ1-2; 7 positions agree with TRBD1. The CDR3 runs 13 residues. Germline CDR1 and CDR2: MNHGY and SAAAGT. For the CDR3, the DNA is TGTGCCAGCAGTGACTCACAGGGGAATGGCTACACCTTC. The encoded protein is CASSDSQGNGYTF.

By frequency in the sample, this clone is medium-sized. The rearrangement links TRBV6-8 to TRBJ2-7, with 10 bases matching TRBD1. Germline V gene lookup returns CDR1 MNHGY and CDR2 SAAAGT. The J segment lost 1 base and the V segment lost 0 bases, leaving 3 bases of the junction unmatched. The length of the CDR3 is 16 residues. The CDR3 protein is CASSYSGTGASYEQYF. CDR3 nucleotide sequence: TGTGCCAGCAGTTACTCTGGGACAGGGGCGTCCTACGAGCAGTACTTC.

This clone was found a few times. The CDR3, as DNA: TGTGCCAGCAGTGCCTCCGGGACAGGGGTATTTCATTACGAGCAGTACTTC. It is translated as CASSASGTGVFHYEQYF. The chain links TRBV27 to TRBJ2-7; 10 bases fit TRBD1. CDR3 length: 17 amino acids. Germline V CDR1 and CDR2: MNHEY, SMNVEV (reference sequence). V lost 5 bases and J lost 4; bases outside the gene matches: 14.

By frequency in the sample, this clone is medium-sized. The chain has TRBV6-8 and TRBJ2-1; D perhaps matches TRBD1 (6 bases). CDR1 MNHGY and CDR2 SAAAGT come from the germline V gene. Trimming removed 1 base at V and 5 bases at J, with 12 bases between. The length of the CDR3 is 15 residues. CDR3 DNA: TGTGCCAGCAGTTACTTGATGACAGGCAACAATGAGCAGTTCTTC. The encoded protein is CASSYLMTGNNEQFF.

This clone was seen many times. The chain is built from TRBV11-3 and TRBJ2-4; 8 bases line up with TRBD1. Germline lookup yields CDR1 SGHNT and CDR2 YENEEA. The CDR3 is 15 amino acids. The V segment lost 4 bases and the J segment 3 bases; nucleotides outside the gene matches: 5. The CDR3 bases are TGTGCCAGCAGCTATGGACAGGGAAGCAAAAACATTCAGTACTTC. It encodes CASSYGQGSKNIQYF.

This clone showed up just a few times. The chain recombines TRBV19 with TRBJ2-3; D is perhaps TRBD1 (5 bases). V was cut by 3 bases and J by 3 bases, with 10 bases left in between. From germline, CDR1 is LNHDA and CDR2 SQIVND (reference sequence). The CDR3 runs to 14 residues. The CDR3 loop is CASSMGLGTDTQYF. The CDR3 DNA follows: TGTGCCAGTAGTATGGGGCTGGGGACAGATACGCAGTATTTT.

For the CDR3, the DNA is TGTGCCAGCAGTACTGGACAGGGGTATTACATTCAGTACTTC. Its translation is CASSTGQGYYIQYF. The chain recombines TRBV6-8 with TRBJ2-4; 9 bases map to TRBD1. Trimming at V came to 5 bases and at J to 8 bases, leaving 7 bases not matched to a gene. Germline lookup yields CDR1 MNHGY and CDR2 SAAAGT. The CDR3 is 14 residues long.

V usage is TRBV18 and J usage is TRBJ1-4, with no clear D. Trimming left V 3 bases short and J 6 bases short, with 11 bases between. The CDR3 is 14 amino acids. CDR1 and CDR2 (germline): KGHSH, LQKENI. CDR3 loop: CASSPWGNDEKLFF. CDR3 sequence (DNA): TGTGCCAGCTCACCTTGGGGTAATGATGAAAAACTGTTTTTT.

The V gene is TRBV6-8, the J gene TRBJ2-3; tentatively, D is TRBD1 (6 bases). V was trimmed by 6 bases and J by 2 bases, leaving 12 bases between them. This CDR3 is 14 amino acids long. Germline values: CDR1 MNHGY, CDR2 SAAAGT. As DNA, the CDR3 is TGTGCCAGCAGACGGACAGCCGCCACAGATACGCAGTATTTT. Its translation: CASRRTAATDTQYF.

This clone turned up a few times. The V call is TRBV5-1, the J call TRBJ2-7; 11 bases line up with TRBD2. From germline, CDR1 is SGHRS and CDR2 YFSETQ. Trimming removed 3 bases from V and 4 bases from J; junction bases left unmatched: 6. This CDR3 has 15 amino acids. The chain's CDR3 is CASSSLAGGSYEQYF. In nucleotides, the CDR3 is TGCGCCAGCAGCTCCCTAGCGGGAGGTAGTTACGAGCAGTACTTC.

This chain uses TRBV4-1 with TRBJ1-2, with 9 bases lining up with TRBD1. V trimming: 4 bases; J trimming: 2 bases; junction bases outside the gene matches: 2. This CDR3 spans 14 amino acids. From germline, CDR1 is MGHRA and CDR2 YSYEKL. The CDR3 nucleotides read TGCGCCAGCAGCCTGGGACAGGGAAACTATGGCTACACCTTC. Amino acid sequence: CASSLGQGNYGYTF.